This entry features one T cell receptor beta chain sequence. Its matching antigen is unknown. 60 Vbeta and 13 Jbeta primers were used in PCR. TCRdb keeps only in-frame clones here, not all; method: immunoSEQ multiplex PCR. The sample lists about 96,000 clones; approximately 75% were seen once. V was pared by 3 bases and J by 6 bases, with 5 bases of the junction left unmatched. The CDR3 length is 15 residues. CDR1 and CDR2 from the germline V gene are SGHRS and YFSETQ. The record originates from a study of cytomegalovirus exposure and HLA in healthy donors. In the study overall: Early on, a data release was issued that held roughly 80 million unique TCRs from HLA-typed donors.

Findings and caveats of the study: Presence/absence analyses supposed approximately even sequencing depth among donors. Within a later analysis, the majority of CMV-associated TCR beta chains appeared HLA-restricted.

The chain uses TRBV5-1 and TRBJ2-2, with 10 bases lining up with TRBD1. Sequencing was performed on PBMCs. The clonotype was recovered from a female donor in good health and CMV-seropositive. The DNA for the CDR3 is TGCGCCAGCAGCTCCGGGACAGGGGTCTCCGGGGAGCTGTTTTTT. Its protein is CASSSGTGVSGELFF.